Reported below is one T cell receptor (beta chain). Its antigen is unknown. These data originate in a study of cytomegalovirus exposure and HLA in healthy donors. Background on the study: An analysis done earlier identified about 120 million unique TCR beta sequences from about 179 million T cells. Findings and caveats of the study: Accounts indicate the classifier identified cytomegalovirus status with strong specificity and sensitivity. What was likely a sequencing artifact was a cluster of highly shared sequence variants.

Vbeta (60) and Jbeta (13) primers were used in the PCR. TCRdb's table, derived via immunoSEQ multiplex PCR, lists solely in-frame clones and lacks some. The table lists under 150,000 clones, roughly 84% of them singletons. The sample consisted of PBMCs. The sequence was collected from a boy under 10 years old in good health and CMV-seronegative.

The CDR3, as DNA: TGTGCCACCAGCAGAGATCTGTTTAAGGGGACAGGAATTACCTACGAGCAGTACTTC. Translation gives CATSRDLFKGTGITYEQYF. The gene calls are TRBV15 and TRBJ2-7; 8 nucleotides agree with TRBD1. V dropped 0 bases and J dropped 2; count of bases not matched to a gene: 15. Germline-derived CDR1 and CDR2 are LNHNV and YYDKDF (reference sequence). This CDR3 is built from 19 residues. The whole variable domain, remainder taken from reference TRBV15 and TRBJ2-7, is DAMVIQNPRYQVTQFGKPVTLSCSQTLNHNVMYWYQQKSSQAPKLLFHYYDKDFNNEADTPDNFQSRRPNTSFCFLDIRSPGLGDTAMYLCATSRDLFKGTGITYEQYFGPGTRLTVT.